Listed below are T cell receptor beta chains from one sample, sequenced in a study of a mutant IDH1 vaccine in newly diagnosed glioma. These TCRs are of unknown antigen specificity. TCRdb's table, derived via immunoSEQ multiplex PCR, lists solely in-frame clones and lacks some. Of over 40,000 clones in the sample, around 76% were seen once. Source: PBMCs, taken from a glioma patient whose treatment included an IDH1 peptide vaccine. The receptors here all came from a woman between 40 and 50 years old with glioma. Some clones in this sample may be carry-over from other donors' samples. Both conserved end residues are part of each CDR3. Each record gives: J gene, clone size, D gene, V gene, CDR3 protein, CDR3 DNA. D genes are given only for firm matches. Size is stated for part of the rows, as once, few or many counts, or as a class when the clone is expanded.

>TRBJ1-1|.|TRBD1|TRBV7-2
CASSLARGTGGPEAFF
TGTGCCAGCAGCTTAGCGCGGGGGACAGGGGGCCCTGAAGCTTTCTTT
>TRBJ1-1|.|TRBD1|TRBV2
CASSAGGLEAFF
TGTGCCAGCAGTGCAGGGGGTCTCGAAGCTTTCTTT
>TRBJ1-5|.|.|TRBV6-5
CASSGQQGQPQHF
TGTGCCAGCAGCGGACAGCAGGGTCAGCCCCAGCATTTT
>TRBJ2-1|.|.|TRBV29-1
CSAPLLSGTYNEQFF
TGCAGCGCCCCGTTACTAAGCGGAACCTACAATGAGCAGTTCTTC
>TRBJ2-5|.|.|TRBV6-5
CASSSAGPTETQYF
TGTGCCAGCAGTTCCGCAGGCCCAACGGAGACCCAGTACTTC
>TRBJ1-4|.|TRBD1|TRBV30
CAWRVQGAPNEKLFF
TGTGCCTGGAGGGTACAGGGGGCCCCGAATGAAAAACTGTTTTTT
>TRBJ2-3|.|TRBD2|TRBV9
CASSAQRLAGGMSDTQYF
TGTGCCAGCAGCGCCCAACGACTAGCGGGAGGCATGTCAGATACGCAGTATTTT
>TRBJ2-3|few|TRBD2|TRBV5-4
CASSSSARGGTDTQYF
TGTGCCAGCAGCTCGTCCGCCCGGGGGGGCACAGATACGCAGTATTTT
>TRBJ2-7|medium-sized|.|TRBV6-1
CASRPGTAGLEQYF
TGTGCCAGCAGACCCGGGACCGCGGGTCTCGAGCAGTACTTC
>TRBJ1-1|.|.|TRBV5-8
CASRNRAYLKAFF
TGTGCCAGCAGAAACCGGGCTTACCTAAAAGCTTTCTTT
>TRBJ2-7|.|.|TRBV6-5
CASSQALGSHEQYF
TGTGCCAGCAGTCAGGCCTTAGGGTCCCACGAGCAGTACTTC
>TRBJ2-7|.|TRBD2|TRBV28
CASSSTGTSGYEQYF
TGTGCCAGCAGTTCCACCGGGACTAGCGGCTACGAGCAGTACTTC
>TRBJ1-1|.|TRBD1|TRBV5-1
CASSLEGLGQGGTEAFF
TGCGCCAGCAGCTTGGAAGGACTGGGACAGGGGGGCACTGAAGCTTTCTTT
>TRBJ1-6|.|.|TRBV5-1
CASSPESGFGSPLHF
TGCGCCAGCAGCCCCGAGTCTGGTTTTGGTTCACCCCTCCACTTT
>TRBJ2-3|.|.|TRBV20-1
CSPPPADTQYF
TGCAGCCCACCGCCAGCAGATACGCAGTATTTT
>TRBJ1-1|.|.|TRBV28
CASSWTVERTEAFF
TGTGCCAGCAGTTGGACAGTCGAGAGGACTGAAGCTTTCTTT
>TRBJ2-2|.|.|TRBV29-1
CSAKFATGELFF
TGCAGCGCGAAGTTCGCCACCGGGGAGCTGTTTTTT
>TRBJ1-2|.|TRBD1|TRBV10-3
CAIPRDSDPSVANYGYTF
TGTGCCATTCCCCGGGACAGCGATCCCTCAGTAGCTAACTATGGCTACACCTTC
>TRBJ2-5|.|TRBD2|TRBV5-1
CASSFSGAIQETQYF
TGCGCCAGCAGCTTTAGCGGGGCGATTCAAGAGACCCAGTACTTC
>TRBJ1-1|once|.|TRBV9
CASSVGGRADEAFF
TGTGCCAGCAGCGTAGGGGGCAGGGCCGATGAAGCTTTCTTT
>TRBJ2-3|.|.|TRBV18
CASSPGGDTQYF
TGTGCCAGCTCACCCGGAGGCGATACGCAGTATTTT
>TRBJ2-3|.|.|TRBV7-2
CASSFGPGADTQYF
TGTGCCAGCAGCTTTGGACCGGGGGCCGATACGCAGTATTTT
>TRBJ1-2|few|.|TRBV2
CASDVQGYGYTF
TGTGCCAGCGATGTCCAGGGCTATGGCTACACCTTC
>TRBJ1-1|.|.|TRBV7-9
CASSHTERGTNTEAFF
TGTGCCAGCAGCCACACCGAAAGGGGCACGAACACTGAAGCTTTCTTT
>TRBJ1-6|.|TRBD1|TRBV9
CASTRGLGNSPLHF
TGTGCCAGCACCAGGGGGTTGGGTAATTCACCCCTCCACTTT
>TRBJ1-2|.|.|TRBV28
CASSSSPGVRIGYTF
TGTGCCAGCAGTTCCTCCCCCGGGGTAAGGATCGGCTACACCTTC
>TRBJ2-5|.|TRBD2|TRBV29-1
CSVTREPGETQYF
TGCAGCGTTACGCGGGAGCCTGGGGAGACCCAGTACTTC
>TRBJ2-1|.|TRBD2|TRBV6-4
CASSTGTSGSHEQFF
TGTGCCAGCAGTACCGGGACTAGCGGCTCACATGAGCAGTTCTTC
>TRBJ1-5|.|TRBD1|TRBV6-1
CASRQDRAFNQPQHF
TGTGCCAGCAGGCAGGACAGGGCCTTCAATCAGCCCCAGCATTTT
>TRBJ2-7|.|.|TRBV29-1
CSVALQGSSYEQYF
TGCAGCGTGGCGCTACAGGGAAGCTCCTACGAGCAGTACTTC
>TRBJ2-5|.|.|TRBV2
CASQGGLRGSETQYF
TGTGCCAGCCAGGGGGGCCTAAGGGGATCAGAGACCCAGTACTTC
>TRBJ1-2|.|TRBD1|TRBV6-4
CASRAGGGTF
TGTGCCAGCAGGGCAGGGGGAGGCACCTTC
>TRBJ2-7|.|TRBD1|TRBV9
CASSVAGQGAYEQYF
TGTGCCAGCAGCGTAGCGGGACAGGGGGCCTACGAGCAGTACTTC
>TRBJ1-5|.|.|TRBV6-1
CACAAYSNQPQHF
TGTGCCTGTGCGGCTTATAGCAATCAGCCCCAGCATTTT
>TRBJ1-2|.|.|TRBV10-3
CAISEGGGYGYTF
TGTGCCATCAGTGAGGGGGGGGGATATGGCTACACCTTC
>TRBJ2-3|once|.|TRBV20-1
CSARQADTQYF
TGCAGTGCTAGGCAGGCAGATACGCAGTATTTT
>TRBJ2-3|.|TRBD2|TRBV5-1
CASSDALAGGSDTQYF
TGCGCCAGCAGCGATGCCCTAGCGGGAGGGAGTGATACGCAGTATTTT
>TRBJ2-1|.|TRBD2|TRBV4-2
CASSSGGTYNEQFF
TGTGCCAGCAGTAGCGGGGGGACCTATAATGAGCAGTTCTTC
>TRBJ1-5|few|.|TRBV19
CASSIGGNQPQHF
TGTGCCAGTAGTATAGGGGGCAATCAGCCCCAGCATTTT
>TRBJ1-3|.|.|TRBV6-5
CASSYSEAASGNTIYF
TGTGCCAGCAGTTACTCAGAGGCTGCCTCTGGAAACACCATATATTTT
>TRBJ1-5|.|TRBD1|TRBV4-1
CASSPDPTGENQPQHF
TGCGCCAGCAGCCCCGACCCGACAGGGGAAAATCAGCCCCAGCATTTT
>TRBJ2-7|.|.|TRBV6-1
CATQTGINEQYF
TGTGCCACCCAAACAGGGATCAACGAGCAGTACTTC
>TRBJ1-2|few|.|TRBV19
CASSIRGGTVTIGYTF
TGTGCCAGTAGTATAAGGGGCGGGACGGTGACTATTGGCTACACCTTC
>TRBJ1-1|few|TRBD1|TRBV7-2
CASSLLTGFNSEAFF
TGTGCCAGCAGCTTATTGACAGGGTTCAACAGTGAAGCTTTCTTT
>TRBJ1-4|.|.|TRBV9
CASSILPEPNEKLFF
TGTGCCAGCAGCATCCTCCCGGAACCTAATGAAAAACTGTTTTTT
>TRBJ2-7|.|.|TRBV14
CASSQLATYEQYF
TGTGCCAGCAGCCAACTAGCGACCTACGAGCAGTACTTC
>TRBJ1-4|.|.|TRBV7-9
CASSFPTTNEKLFF
TGTGCCAGCAGCTTCCCCACAACTAATGAAAAACTGTTTTTT
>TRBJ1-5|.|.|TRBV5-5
CASSREGRGDQPQHF
TGTGCCAGCAGCCGCGAGGGACGGGGGGATCAGCCCCAGCATTTT
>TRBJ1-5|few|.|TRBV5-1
CASSTMGDQPQHF
TGCGCCAGCAGCACGATGGGGGATCAGCCCCAGCATTTT
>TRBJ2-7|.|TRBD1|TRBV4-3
CASSRDGPGQVGEQYF
TGCGCCAGCAGCCGGGACGGACCGGGACAGGTCGGCGAGCAGTACTTC